A selection of T cell receptor beta chains follows, all from one sample in a study of human T cells and chemical hapten exposure. TCRdb analysed the RACE reads with MiXCR anew, one entry per CDR3 protein. The sample contains 89,000 or so distinct CDR3 sequences, 8.5% of which appear only once. The sequenced sample was whole blood, obtained in connection with sensitization to the hapten diphenylcyclopropenone (DPC). These receptors came from a man in his forties with alopecia areata. Some clones in this sample may be carry-over from other donors' samples. Each CDR3 is given with its conserved first and last residue. Each record gives: J gene, clone size, D gene, V gene, CDR3 DNA, CDR3 protein. The D gene is left open where the match is weak. Expanded clones get a size class; other rows say once, few or many, or leave the size out.

>TRBJ1-1|many|.|TRBV30
TGTGCCTGGAGTCCAAGGGGGAGGGCTTTCTTT
CAWSPRGRAFF
>TRBJ1-5|few|.|TRBV5-1
TGCGCCAGCAGCTTGGATGGCAGGGAAGGCAATCAGCCCCAGCATTTT
CASSLDGREGNQPQHF
>TRBJ2-7|.|.|TRBV11-1
TGTGCCAGCAGCTTAGATCGGCGGGGTGGCCACGAGCAGTACTTC
CASSLDRRGGHEQYF
>TRBJ1-2|.|.|TRBV19
TGTGCCATCAGACAGGAGAGGGCCTATGGCTACACCTTC
CAIRQERAYGYTF
>TRBJ2-1|few|TRBD2|TRBV7-3
TGTGCCAGCAGCTTAATGCCTAGCGGGAGGGTTGAGCAGTTCTTC
CASSLMPSGRVEQFF
>TRBJ2-7|.|.|TRBV3-1
TGTGCCAGCAGCCGTCGGCAGGGAACCCACGAGCAGTACTTC
CASSRRQGTHEQYF
>TRBJ2-3|few|TRBD2|TRBV6-5
TGTGCCAGCAGAGCGGGAGGATCTGATACGCAGTATTTT
CASRAGGSDTQYF
>TRBJ2-7|.|TRBD2|TRBV5-1
TGCGCCAGCAGCGGGGGACTAGCGGGAGCGGTTGACGAGCAGTACTTC
CASSGGLAGAVDEQYF
>TRBJ2-1|many|.|TRBV11-3
TGTGCCAGCAGCTTATTTCTCACGGGCAATGAGCAGTTCTTC
CASSLFLTGNEQFF
>TRBJ2-7|many|.|TRBV28
TGTGCCAGCACCCCGATGGAGGACGGACAGTTCTACGAGCAGTACTTC
CASTPMEDGQFYEQYF
>TRBJ2-1|.|TRBD1|TRBV19
TGTGCCAGTAGTACCGACAGGGGAAGCTACAATGAGCAGTTCTTC
CASSTDRGSYNEQFF
>TRBJ2-3|few|.|TRBV5-1
TGCGCCAGCAGCTCTGCGACAGACACAGATACGCAGTATTTT
CASSSATDTDTQYF
>TRBJ1-4|many|.|TRBV7-2
TGTGCCAGCAGCTTTGACAGAACTAATGAAAAACTGTTTTTT
CASSFDRTNEKLFF
>TRBJ1-6|few|.|TRBV19
TGTGCCAGTAGCGGATTCGACAGAGGGAATTCACCCCTCCACTTT
CASSGFDRGNSPLHF
>TRBJ2-2|.|TRBD1|TRBV10-3
TGTGCCATCAGTGAGAGGACAGGGGTGAACACCGGGGAGCTGTTTTTT
CAISERTGVNTGELFF
>TRBJ1-5|few|TRBD1|TRBV30
TGTGCCTGGAGGCCGGCAGGGGGCGCAAACAATCAGCCCCAGCATTTT
CAWRPAGGANNQPQHF
>TRBJ2-3|many|TRBD1|TRBV5-4
TGTGCCAGCAGTTTACGGTTCACAGGGACAGCAGATACGCAGTATTTT
CASSLRFTGTADTQYF
>TRBJ1-1|few|.|TRBV7-2
TGTGCCAGCAGCTTAATTTCTATTTCGACCCTCTACGGCCGGGACACTGAAGCTTTCTTT
CASSLISISTLYGRDTEAFF
>TRBJ2-3|few|TRBD2|TRBV29-1
TGCAGCGTTGAAGTAGCGGGAGGGAGAGATACGCAGTATTTT
CSVEVAGGRDTQYF
>TRBJ2-2|.|.|TRBV28
TGTGCCAGCAACCGGGCGACACTGAACACCGGGGAGCTGTTTTTT
CASNRATLNTGELFF
>TRBJ2-5|.|TRBD2|TRBV5-1
TGCGCCAGCAGCTTGGATCCTAGCGGGCCGTTCGTAAAGACCCAGTACTTC
CASSLDPSGPFVKTQYF
>TRBJ2-3|few|.|TRBV6-2/TRBV6-3
TGTGCCAGTTACTCCGGGCTCCTCACAGATACGCAGTATTTT
CASYSGLLTDTQYF
>TRBJ2-3|.|TRBD1|TRBV5-1
TGCGCCAGCAGCTTTGGCAGGGGGCTCGCGGATACGCAGTATTTT
CASSFGRGLADTQYF
>TRBJ1-1|.|.|TRBV7-3
TGTGCCAGCAGCCGGGGGCGCAGCACTGAAGCTTTCTTT
CASSRGRSTEAFF
>TRBJ2-1|many|TRBD2|TRBV5-1
TGCGCCAGCAGCGGGGTTACTAGCGGGCTACTAGAGCAGTTTTTC
CASSGVTSGLLEQFF
>TRBJ2-4|many|TRBD2|TRBV18
TGTGCCAGCTCACCAACTAGCGGAGGAAAAAACATTCAGTACTTC
CASSPTSGGKNIQYF
>TRBJ1-5|many|.|TRBV19
TGTGCCAGTAGTATGAGGGGTGCACTGGGCAATCAGCCCCAGCATTTT
CASSMRGALGNQPQHF
>TRBJ1-4|many|TRBD1|TRBV6-6
TGTGCCAGCAGGGACAGGGACACTGAAAAACTGTTTTTT
CASRDRDTEKLFF
>TRBJ2-3|few|.|TRBV5-1
TGCGCCAGCAGCTTGGTCACAGGGAAGGCGACAGATACGCAGTATTTT
CASSLVTGKATDTQYF
>TRBJ2-7|few|.|TRBV11-3
TGTGCCAGCAGCCGTAATCCAACACCCACCGCCGAGCAGTACTTC
CASSRNPTPTAEQYF
>TRBJ1-1|many|.|TRBV6-2/TRBV6-3
TGTGCCAGCACCCTTTATACTGAAGCTTTCTTT
CASTLYTEAFF
>TRBJ2-7|many|.|TRBV12-3/TRBV12-4
TGTGCCAGCAGTGAGCCCGACAGTGATACCTACGAGCAGTACTTC
CASSEPDSDTYEQYF
>TRBJ2-6|.|.|TRBV29-1
TGCAGCGTTATGAGACAGTCTGGGGCCAACGTCCTGACTTTC
CSVMRQSGANVLTF
>TRBJ2-5|many|.|TRBV5-1
TGCGCCAGCAGCTCCCAAGGGGAGACCCAGTACTTC
CASSSQGETQYF
>TRBJ2-7|few|TRBD2|TRBV7-2
TGTGCCAGCAGCCCTAGCGGGGCCCTCTCCTACGAGCAGTACTTC
CASSPSGALSYEQYF
>TRBJ2-3|many|TRBD2|TRBV20-1
TGCAGTGCACAGCCGGGACTAGCAGCAGATACGCAGTATTTT
CSAQPGLAADTQYF
>TRBJ2-1|few|TRBD1|TRBV29-1
TGCAGTACTACAGGGGGCGCATCCTCCTACAATGAGCAGTTCTTC
CSTTGGASSYNEQFF
>TRBJ2-5|many|.|TRBV28
TGTGCCAGCAGAGAGTCGGAGACCCAGTACTTC
CASRESETQYF
>TRBJ2-1|many|TRBD2|TRBV27
TGTGCCAGCAGTTTACGACTAGCGGGAGGGGTAAATGAGCAGTTCTTC
CASSLRLAGGVNEQFF
>TRBJ1-3|few|.|TRBV11-2
TGTGCCAGCAGCTTAGATCGGGGGACGTACCGCTCTGGAAACACCATATATTTT
CASSLDRGTYRSGNTIYF
>TRBJ2-7|.|.|TRBV20-1
TGCAGTGCTAGAGAAAGAACTACCTCCTACGAGCAGTACTTC
CSARERTTSYEQYF
>TRBJ2-7|few|.|TRBV28
TGTGCCAGCACGCGGGGGCCGGGCGAGAGCTCCTACGAGCAGTACTTC
CASTRGPGESSYEQYF
>TRBJ2-3|.|.|TRBV4-2
TGTGCCAGCAGCCAAGATTTGGTAGACGCCGATACGCAGTATTTT
CASSQDLVDADTQYF
>TRBJ1-1|few|TRBD1|TRBV6-2/TRBV6-3
TGTGCCAGCAGGCTACACAGGGGGACGGACACTGAAGCTTTCTTT
CASRLHRGTDTEAFF
>TRBJ1-4|few|TRBD1|TRBV27
TGTGCCAGCAGTTTTAGGCAGGGGGCTGAAAAACTGTTTTTT
CASSFRQGAEKLFF
>TRBJ2-7|few|.|TRBV28
TGTGCCAGCAGTTTGGGCCAGGGCCGGGCCGAGCAGTACTTC
CASSLGQGRAEQYF
>TRBJ2-5|few|TRBD2|TRBV2
TGTGCCAGCAGCCCCCTTGGCGGGAGGGCCCAAGAGACCCAGTACTTC
CASSPLGGRAQETQYF